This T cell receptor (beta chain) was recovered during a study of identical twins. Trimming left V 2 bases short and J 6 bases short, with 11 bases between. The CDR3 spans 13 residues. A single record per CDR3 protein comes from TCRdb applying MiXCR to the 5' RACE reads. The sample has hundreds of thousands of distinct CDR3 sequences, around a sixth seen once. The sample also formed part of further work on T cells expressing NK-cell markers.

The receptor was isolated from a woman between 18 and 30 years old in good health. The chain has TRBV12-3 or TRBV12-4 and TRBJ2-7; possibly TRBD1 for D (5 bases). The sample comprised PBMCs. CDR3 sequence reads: CASSLPGWGEQYF. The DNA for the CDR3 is TGTGCCAGCAGTTTACCAGGGTGGGGCGAGCAGTACTTC.